These T cell receptor beta chains were read from a single sample in a study of Graves' ophthalmopathy and Graves' hyperthyroidism. TCRdb analysed the multiplex PCR reads with MiXCR anew, one entry per CDR3 protein. The repertoire holds approximately 330,000 distinct CDR3 sequences, with about a sixth as singletons. Sequencing used peripheral blood. Receptor source: an adult man with Graves' ophthalmopathy. CDR3s include the opening cysteine and the closing phenylalanine or tryptophan. A D gene is named only where the DNA matches it firmly. Expanded clones are given a class, and other clones once, few, many or no size at all.

clone_size: NA
d_call: TRBD1
v_call: TRBV28
j_call: TRBJ1-2
cdr3_aa: CASRTGTGYLKAYGYTF
cdr3_nt: TGTGCCAGCAGAACCGGGACAGGGTACCTCAAGGCCTATGGCTACACCTTC

clone_size: NA
d_call: NA
v_call: TRBV6-1
j_call: TRBJ2-7
cdr3_aa: CASSPRPSSGEQYF
cdr3_nt: TGTGCCAGCAGCCCTCGACCGTCAAGCGGGGAGCAGTACTTC

clone_size: many
d_call: NA
v_call: TRBV12-3/TRBV12-4
j_call: TRBJ1-2
cdr3_aa: CASSFSGHYGYTF
cdr3_nt: TGTGCCAGCAGTTTCTCGGGGCACTATGGCTACACCTTC

clone_size: many
d_call: NA
v_call: TRBV10-3
j_call: TRBJ1-5
cdr3_aa: CAISDRLAAQPQHF
cdr3_nt: TGTGCCATCAGTGACAGACTAGCGGCTCAGCCCCAGCATTTT

clone_size: NA
d_call: NA
v_call: TRBV7-9
j_call: TRBJ1-1
cdr3_aa: CASSQSRRYTEAFF
cdr3_nt: TGTGCCAGCAGCCAGAGTCGGCGGTACACTGAAGCTTTCTTT

clone_size: many
d_call: NA
v_call: TRBV5-1
j_call: TRBJ2-7
cdr3_aa: CASSPDTFSYEQYF
cdr3_nt: TGCGCCAGCAGCCCGGACACCTTCTCCTACGAGCAGTACTTC

clone_size: many
d_call: NA
v_call: TRBV6-1
j_call: TRBJ1-2
cdr3_aa: CASSVARVYLHNYGYTF
cdr3_nt: TGTGCCAGCAGTGTCGCCCGGGTCTACCTTCATAACTATGGCTACACCTTC

clone_size: many
d_call: NA
v_call: TRBV10-3
j_call: TRBJ1-1
cdr3_aa: CAISSQAKGSEAFF
cdr3_nt: TGTGCCATCAGTAGTCAGGCGAAGGGCTCTGAAGCTTTCTTT

clone_size: many
d_call: NA
v_call: TRBV6-1
j_call: TRBJ1-2
cdr3_aa: CASSESPGGRVYGYTF
cdr3_nt: TGTGCCAGCAGTGAATCCCCAGGAGGGCGTGTCTATGGCTACACCTTC

clone_size: many
d_call: NA
v_call: TRBV12-3/TRBV12-4
j_call: TRBJ2-7
cdr3_aa: CASSWGGAYEQYF
cdr3_nt: TGTGCCAGCTCCTGGGGTGGAGCCTACGAGCAGTACTTC

clone_size: many
d_call: NA
v_call: TRBV6-2/TRBV6-3
j_call: TRBJ2-5
cdr3_aa: CAVRRGSETQYF
cdr3_nt: TGTGCCGTACGGAGGGGAAGCGAGACCCAGTACTTC

clone_size: many
d_call: NA
v_call: TRBV20-1
j_call: TRBJ1-2
cdr3_aa: CSAAGAGEGYTF
cdr3_nt: TGCAGTGCCGCGGGCGCTGGGGAAGGCTACACCTTC

clone_size: many
d_call: TRBD1
v_call: TRBV12-3/TRBV12-4
j_call: TRBJ1-2
cdr3_aa: CASTLTGGNGYTF
cdr3_nt: TGTGCCAGCACCCTAACAGGGGGAAATGGCTACACCTTC

clone_size: many
d_call: NA
v_call: TRBV6-2/TRBV6-3
j_call: TRBJ2-1
cdr3_aa: CASSYSWTKAELEQFF
cdr3_nt: TGTGCCAGCAGTTACTCTTGGACTAAGGCAGAGCTCGAGCAGTTCTTC

clone_size: many
d_call: NA
v_call: TRBV5-5
j_call: TRBJ1-6
cdr3_aa: CASRGGAGEGNSPLHF
cdr3_nt: TGTGCCAGCAGGGGAGGCGCCGGAGAGGGGAATTCACCCCTCCACTTT

clone_size: many
d_call: NA
v_call: TRBV19
j_call: TRBJ2-5
cdr3_aa: CASSEGPYQETQYF
cdr3_nt: TGTGCCAGTAGTGAAGGACCATACCAAGAGACCCAGTACTTC

clone_size: many
d_call: NA
v_call: TRBV27
j_call: TRBJ2-5
cdr3_aa: CASSLKALQGHGETQYF
cdr3_nt: TGTGCCAGCAGTTTAAAGGCCCTCCAGGGTCACGGGGAGACCCAGTACTTC

clone_size: many
d_call: NA
v_call: TRBV28
j_call: TRBJ2-2
cdr3_aa: CASSSQTANTGELFF
cdr3_nt: TGTGCCAGCAGTTCCCAGACGGCAAACACCGGGGAGCTGTTTTTT

clone_size: NA
d_call: NA
v_call: TRBV2
j_call: TRBJ2-1
cdr3_aa: CASSLEVYSSYNEQFF
cdr3_nt: TGTGCCAGCAGTTTAGAGGTTTATAGCTCCTACAATGAGCAGTTCTTC

clone_size: many
d_call: NA
v_call: TRBV6-1
j_call: TRBJ1-6
cdr3_aa: CASSEADNSPLHF
cdr3_nt: TGTGCCAGCAGTGAAGCTGATAATTCACCCCTCCACTTT

clone_size: many
d_call: NA
v_call: TRBV7-9
j_call: TRBJ1-5
cdr3_aa: CASSLEQYKPQHF
cdr3_nt: TGTGCCAGCAGCTTAGAACAGTACAAGCCCCAGCATTTT

clone_size: many
d_call: TRBD1
v_call: TRBV15
j_call: TRBJ1-5
cdr3_aa: CATSVSTGGNQPQHF
cdr3_nt: TGTGCCACCAGCGTGTCGACAGGGGGAAATCAGCCCCAGCATTTT

clone_size: many
d_call: TRBD1
v_call: TRBV6-2/TRBV6-3
j_call: TRBJ2-5
cdr3_aa: CATGQGNSRETQYF
cdr3_nt: TGTGCCACCGGACAGGGGAATTCTCGGGAGACCCAGTACTTC

clone_size: many
d_call: NA
v_call: TRBV20-1
j_call: TRBJ2-5
cdr3_aa: CSASSWTQYF
cdr3_nt: TGCAGTGCTAGTTCTTGGACCCAGTACTTC

clone_size: many
d_call: NA
v_call: TRBV20-1
j_call: TRBJ2-7
cdr3_aa: CSARARSSYEQYF
cdr3_nt: TGCAGTGCTAGAGCCAGGTCCTCCTACGAGCAGTACTTC

clone_size: many
d_call: NA
v_call: TRBV4-1
j_call: TRBJ2-7
cdr3_aa: CASSQGLAVGLSYEQYF
cdr3_nt: TGCGCCAGCAGCCAAGGGCTAGCTGTGGGGTTATCCTACGAGCAGTACTTC

clone_size: many
d_call: NA
v_call: TRBV3-1
j_call: TRBJ2-5
cdr3_aa: CASSQIEETQYF
cdr3_nt: TGTGCCAGCAGCCAAATCGAGGAGACCCAGTACTTC

clone_size: NA
d_call: NA
v_call: TRBV6-5
j_call: TRBJ1-2
cdr3_aa: CASSYGAGANYGYTF
cdr3_nt: TGTGCCAGCAGTTACGGGGCAGGGGCTAACTATGGCTACACCTTC

clone_size: many
d_call: TRBD1
v_call: TRBV12-3/TRBV12-4
j_call: TRBJ1-1
cdr3_aa: CASSFIGGGTEAFF
cdr3_nt: TGTGCCAGCAGTTTTATAGGGGGCGGCACTGAAGCTTTCTTT

clone_size: medium-sized
d_call: TRBD1
v_call: TRBV6-5
j_call: TRBJ2-5
cdr3_aa: CASSYQGAGETQYF
cdr3_nt: TGTGCCAGCAGTTACCAGGGGGCGGGGGAGACCCAGTACTTC

clone_size: many
d_call: TRBD1
v_call: TRBV7-9
j_call: TRBJ1-1
cdr3_aa: CASSLAQGQGEAFF
cdr3_nt: TGTGCCAGCAGCTTAGCTCAGGGACAGGGGGAAGCTTTCTTT

clone_size: many
d_call: NA
v_call: TRBV27
j_call: TRBJ1-1
cdr3_aa: CASSLSSGAEAFF
cdr3_nt: TGTGCCAGCAGTTTATCGAGCGGGGCTGAAGCTTTCTTT

clone_size: many
d_call: NA
v_call: TRBV12-3/TRBV12-4
j_call: TRBJ1-1
cdr3_aa: CASSPPPGATEAFF
cdr3_nt: TGTGCCAGCAGTCCGCCGCCAGGGGCAACTGAAGCTTTCTTT

clone_size: many
d_call: TRBD1
v_call: TRBV6-5
j_call: TRBJ1-2
cdr3_aa: CASSRNRGRGYGYTF
cdr3_nt: TGTGCCAGCAGCCGCAACAGGGGCCGCGGCTATGGCTACACCTTC

clone_size: few
d_call: NA
v_call: TRBV4-1
j_call: TRBJ2-5
cdr3_aa: CASSQGPAQETQYF
cdr3_nt: TGCGCCAGCAGCCAAGGCCCAGCCCAAGAGACCCAGTACTTC

clone_size: many
d_call: NA
v_call: TRBV28
j_call: TRBJ1-5
cdr3_aa: CASSPGTAGVPFNQPQHF
cdr3_nt: TGTGCCAGCAGTCCCGGGACCGCAGGTGTGCCATTCAATCAGCCCCAGCATTTT

clone_size: NA
d_call: NA
v_call: TRBV27
j_call: TRBJ1-2
cdr3_aa: CASSLGVGGANYGYTF
cdr3_nt: TGTGCCAGCAGTTTAGGGGTCGGCGGGGCTAACTATGGCTACACCTTC

clone_size: many
d_call: NA
v_call: TRBV12-3/TRBV12-4
j_call: TRBJ2-2
cdr3_aa: CASSFFSGELFF
cdr3_nt: TGTGCCAGCAGTTTTTTTTCCGGGGAGCTGTTTTTT

clone_size: many
d_call: NA
v_call: TRBV12-3/TRBV12-4
j_call: TRBJ2-7
cdr3_aa: CASSLAVAREQYF
cdr3_nt: TGTGCCAGCAGTTTAGCGGTCGCTCGCGAGCAGTACTTC

clone_size: many
d_call: NA
v_call: TRBV20-1
j_call: TRBJ1-5
cdr3_aa: CSASLGETQPQHF
cdr3_nt: TGCAGTGCTAGTTTGGGGGAGACTCAGCCCCAGCATTTT

clone_size: many
d_call: NA
v_call: TRBV6-5
j_call: TRBJ1-2
cdr3_aa: CASSYWGPNYGYTF
cdr3_nt: TGTGCCAGCAGTTACTGGGGTCCGAACTATGGCTACACCTTC

clone_size: many
d_call: NA
v_call: TRBV7-2
j_call: TRBJ2-5
cdr3_aa: CASRSDSAAQYF
cdr3_nt: TGTGCCAGCAGGTCGGACAGTGCGGCCCAGTACTTC

clone_size: many
d_call: TRBD1
v_call: TRBV5-1
j_call: TRBJ2-7
cdr3_aa: CASSLIDRDLREQYF
cdr3_nt: TGCGCCAGCAGCCTGATAGACAGGGATCTCCGCGAGCAGTACTTC

clone_size: many
d_call: TRBD1
v_call: TRBV6-1
j_call: TRBJ2-7
cdr3_aa: CASRNRGLYEQYF
cdr3_nt: TGTGCCAGCAGGAACAGGGGGCTCTACGAGCAGTACTTC

clone_size: many
d_call: TRBD1
v_call: TRBV29-1
j_call: TRBJ2-5
cdr3_aa: CSVRTGVRETQYF
cdr3_nt: TGCAGCGTTCGGACAGGGGTACGAGAGACCCAGTACTTC

clone_size: many
d_call: TRBD1
v_call: TRBV29-1
j_call: TRBJ2-5
cdr3_aa: CSVHSTGEETQYF
cdr3_nt: TGCAGCGTCCACAGTACAGGGGAGGAGACCCAGTACTTC

clone_size: many
d_call: TRBD2
v_call: TRBV30
j_call: TRBJ2-7
cdr3_aa: CAWNGLAAEGEQYF
cdr3_nt: TGTGCCTGGAACGGACTAGCTGCGGAGGGCGAGCAGTACTTC